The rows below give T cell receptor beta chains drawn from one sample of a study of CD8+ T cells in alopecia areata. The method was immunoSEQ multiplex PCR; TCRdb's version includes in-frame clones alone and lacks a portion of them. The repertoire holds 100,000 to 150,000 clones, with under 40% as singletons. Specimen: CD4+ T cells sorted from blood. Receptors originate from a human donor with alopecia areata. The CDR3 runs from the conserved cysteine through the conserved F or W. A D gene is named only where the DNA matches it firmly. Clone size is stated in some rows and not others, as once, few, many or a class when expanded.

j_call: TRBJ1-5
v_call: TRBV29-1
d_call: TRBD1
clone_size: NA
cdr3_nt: TGCAGCGTTGCGGCAGGGGGCAATAATCAGCCCCAGCATTTT
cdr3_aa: CSVAAGGNNQPQHF

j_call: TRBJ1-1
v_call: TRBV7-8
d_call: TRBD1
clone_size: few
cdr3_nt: TGTGCCAGCAGCTTAGGGGGACAGGGCACTGAAGCTTTCTTT
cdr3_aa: CASSLGGQGTEAFF

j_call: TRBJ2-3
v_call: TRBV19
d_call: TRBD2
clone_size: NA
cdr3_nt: TGTGCCAGTAATCCAGGGAGGGACACAGATACGCAGTATTTT
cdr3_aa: CASNPGRDTDTQYF

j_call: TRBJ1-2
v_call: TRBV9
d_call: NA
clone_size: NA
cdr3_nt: TGTGCCAGCAGCCCCGGGCAGGCTTCGCGCTACACCTTC
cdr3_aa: CASSPGQASRYTF

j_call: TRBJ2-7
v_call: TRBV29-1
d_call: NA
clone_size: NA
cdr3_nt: TGCAGCGTCGTCACTCAACGGGGATCCTACGAGCAGTACTTC
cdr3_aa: CSVVTQRGSYEQYF

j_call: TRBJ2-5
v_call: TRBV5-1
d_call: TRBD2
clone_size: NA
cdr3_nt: TGCGCCAGCAGCTTGGCGCTAGCGGAAGAGACCCAGTACTTC
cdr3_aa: CASSLALAEETQYF

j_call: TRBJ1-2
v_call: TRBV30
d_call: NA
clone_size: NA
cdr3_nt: TGTGCCTGGACACGGACAAGGGTCTATGGCTACACCTTC
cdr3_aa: CAWTRTRVYGYTF

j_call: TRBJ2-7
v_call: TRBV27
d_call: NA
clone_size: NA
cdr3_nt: TGTGCCAGCAGTCGCTACAGGAGCTACGAGCAGTACTTC
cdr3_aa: CASSRYRSYEQYF

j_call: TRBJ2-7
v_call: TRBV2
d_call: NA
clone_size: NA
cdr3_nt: TGTGCCAGCAGAGAGGGGCCGGGGAGGTACGAGCAGTACTTC
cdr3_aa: CASREGPGRYEQYF

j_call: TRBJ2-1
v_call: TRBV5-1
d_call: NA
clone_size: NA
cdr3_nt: TGCGCCAGCCACCGGGACACTTACAATGAGCAGTTCTTC
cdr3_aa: CASHRDTYNEQFF

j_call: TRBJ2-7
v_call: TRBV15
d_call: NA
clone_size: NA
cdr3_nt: TGTGCCACCAGCAGAGATCGGGTGACAGTGTTGTACGAGCAGTACTTC
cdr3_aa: CATSRDRVTVLYEQYF

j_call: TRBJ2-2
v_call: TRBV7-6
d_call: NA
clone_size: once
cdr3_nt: TGTGCCAGCAGCTTAAACCAGGACATCTACCTTTCGAACACCGGGGAGCTGTTTTTT
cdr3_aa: CASSLNQDIYLSNTGELFF

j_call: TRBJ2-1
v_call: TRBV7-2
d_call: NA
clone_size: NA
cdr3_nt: TGTGCCAGCAGCTTAGTACCAGTCGGCTACAATGAGCAGTTCTTC
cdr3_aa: CASSLVPVGYNEQFF

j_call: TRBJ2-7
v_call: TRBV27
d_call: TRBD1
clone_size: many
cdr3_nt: TGTGCCAGCAGTTTGGACAGGGGGCCCTACGAGCAGTACTTC
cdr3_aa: CASSLDRGPYEQYF